Each of the 21 T cell receptor beta chains below was sequenced from the same sample in a study of T cell changes during pregnancy in multiple sclerosis. Only in-frame clones appear in the TCRdb table, and some are missing; sequencing was by immunoSEQ multiplex PCR. The top ten clones hold around 2.3% of a sample with around 67,000 clones, 80% to 95% of them seen once. Here the sequenced sample was peripheral blood, taken in the first trimester of pregnancy. The receptors derive from a female donor with multiple sclerosis, enrolled in a pregnancy study.

J is TRBJ2-5 and V is TRBV7-9; TRBD1 agrees at 7 bases. Germline V CDR1 and CDR2: SEHNR, FQNEAQ (reference sequence). Germline trimming cut 2 bases from V and 4 bases from J; bases unmatched to any gene: 4. The CDR3 length is 14 residues. The DNA for the CDR3 is TGTGCCAGCAGCTTATACAGGGGCGGAGAGACCCAGTACTTC. Its protein is CASSLYRGGETQYF.

The genes are TRBV30 and TRBJ2-1; 7 bases line up with TRBD2. The CDR3 loop spans 14 amino acids. After removal of 5 bases from V and 5 bases from J, the junction contained 9 bases not matched to a gene. CDR1 and CDR2 (germline): GTSNPN, SVGIG (reference sequence). CDR3 in amino acids: CAWGFWEGHNEQFF. DNA for the CDR3: TGTGCCTGGGGGTTTTGGGAGGGGCACAATGAGCAGTTCTTC.

The chain couples TRBV7-2 to TRBJ2-3; no firm D call. The V gene's germline CDR1 is SGHTA and CDR2 FQGNSA. Between the trimmed V and J ends, which lost 0 bases and 10 bases, there was a span of 11 bases. The CDR3 has 13 amino acids. The CDR3 DNA sequence: TGTGCCAGCAGCTTAGCGTCGACCGAGGCGCAGTATTTT. Protein sequence: CASSLASTEAQYF.

CDR3 sequence (DNA): TGTGCCAGCAGCGGCGGTGGGGCCAACGTCCTGACTTTC. This encodes CASSGGGANVLTF. The rearrangement links TRBV9 to TRBJ2-6; no clear D gene. V gave up 3 bases and J gave up 3 bases, with 4 bases separating them. The CDR3 is made up of 13 amino acids. CDR1 is SGDLS, CDR2 YYNGEE, per germline.

The V call is TRBV28, the J call TRBJ2-1; 9 bases line up with TRBD2. Germline V gene sequence: CDR1 MDHEN, CDR2 SYDVKM. This CDR3 has 16 amino acids. V gave up 2 bases and J gave up 5 bases; unmatched junction bases: 7. CDR3 sequence: CASSLGSREGNNEQFF. DNA of the CDR3: TGTGCCAGCAGTTTAGGATCGCGGGAGGGCAACAATGAGCAGTTCTTC.

The gene calls are TRBV9 and TRBJ2-3; TRBD2 matches 12 bases. Germline V gene data show CDR1 as SGDLS and CDR2 as YYNGEE. The CDR3 runs 17 residues. After removal of 3 bases from V and 3 bases from J, the junction contained 8 bases not matched to a gene. The CDR3 nucleotides are TGTGCCAGCAGCGCCTTATTAGGACTAGCGGGGACAGATACGCAGTATTTT. It codes for CASSALLGLAGTDTQYF. The whole variable domain, filled in from reference TRBV9 and TRBJ2-3, reads DSGVTQTPKHLITATGQRVTLRCSPRSGDLSVYWYQQSLDQGLQFLIQYYNGEERAKGNILERFSAQQFPDLHSELNLSSLELGDSALYFCASSALLGLAGTDTQYFGPGTRLTVL.

This chain links TRBV7-2 with TRBJ2-1; TRBD2 aligns across 11 bases. Trimming took 1 base from V and 6 from J; bases not matched to a gene: 8. Germline values: CDR1 SGHTA, CDR2 FQGNSA. This CDR3 region has 17 residues. CDR3 nucleotides: TGTGCCAGCAGCTTAGGGATAGCGGGAGGGCAGCCCAATGAGCAGTTCTTC. This gives the protein CASSLGIAGGQPNEQFF.

V gene TRBV13 combines with J gene TRBJ2-5; 8 bases match TRBD2. Germline trimming cut 3 bases from V and 4 bases from J; bases unmatched to any gene: 13. Germline loops: CDR1 PRHDT, CDR2 FYEKMQ (reference sequence). The CDR3 covers 17 residues. The CDR3 DNA sequence: TGTGCCAGCAGCTTTGGCGCGGGAGGTTCCCCTCTAGAGACCCAGTACTTC. Its translation: CASSFGAGGSPLETQYF.

This chain links TRBV18 with TRBJ1-2; D unresolved. The V and J ends lost 3 bases and 8 bases respectively, with 16 bases between them. From germline, CDR1 is KGHSH and CDR2 LQKENI. The CDR3 is 14 amino acids. The chain's CDR3 is CASSPESGWKGYTF. The CDR3 DNA is TGTGCCAGCTCACCCGAAAGCGGTTGGAAGGGCTACACCTTC.

Only a few counts were recorded for this clone. The V and J genes are TRBV2 and TRBJ1-5, with D perhaps matching TRBD1 (6 bases). Per the germline V gene, CDR1 is SNHLY and CDR2 is FYNNEI. Trimming cost V 2 bases and J 5 bases, with 13 bases left between them. The CDR3 loop spans 15 amino acids. CDR3 amino acids: CASSERGTDYQPQHF. CDR3 DNA: TGTGCCAGCAGTGAAAGGGGGACGGATTATCAGCCCCAGCATTTT.

V gene TRBV21-1 combines with J gene TRBJ1-1; TRBD1 is the table's D call, not checked against the DNA. TRBV21-1 counts as a pseudogene. CDR3 length: 19 amino acids. CDR3 bases: TGTGCCAGCAGCCCCTTGCGACCAGACAGGAGTCTGATGAACACTGAAGCTTTCTTT. This sequence encodes CASSPLRPDRSLMNTEAFF.

The chain joins TRBV6-5 to TRBJ1-4; TRBD1 aligns across 8 bases. V dropped 6 bases and J dropped 5; count of bases not matched to a gene: 8. Germline V lookup: CDR1 MNHEY, CDR2 SVGAGI. This CDR3 comprises 15 residues. The CDR3 sequence: CASRRQGALNEKLFF. As DNA, the CDR3 is TGTGCCAGCAGGCGCCAGGGGGCTTTAAATGAAAAACTGTTTTTT.

The chain is built from TRBV5-1 and TRBJ2-7, with TRBD2 matching 7 bases. With 4 bases clipped from V and 1 base from J, the junction kept 8 bases outside the gene matches. Germline V gene sequence: CDR1 SGHRS, CDR2 YFSETQ. The CDR3 spans 15 residues. The CDR3 DNA sequence: TGCGCCAGCAGCGGAGCTAGCGGTTCTTCCTACGAGCAGTACTTC. Its protein is CASSGASGSSYEQYF.

This rearrangement joins TRBV6-1 to TRBJ1-2; D gene uncertain. V lost 1 base and J lost 0, with 9 bases in between. Germline CDR1 and CDR2: MNHNS and SASEGT. This CDR3 spans 15 amino acids. The CDR3 spells CASSEGPSANYGYTF. CDR3 bases: TGTGCCAGCAGTGAAGGGCCTTCAGCTAACTATGGCTACACCTTC.

This CDR3 reads CASSVDDFQNEQFF. For the CDR3, the DNA is TGTGCCAGCAGCGTAGACGACTTCCAAAATGAGCAGTTCTTC. The chain joins TRBV9 to TRBJ2-1, with D unresolved. The CDR3 is 14 residues long. V was pared by 0 bases and J by 7 bases, with 11 bases between. CDR1 is SGDLS, CDR2 YYNGEE, per germline.

The V call is TRBV12-2, the J call TRBJ2-5; no check of the table's D call, TRBD1, against the DNA was made. TRBV12-2 is assigned pseudogene status. The CDR3 is 14 amino acids. The CDR3 region is CASRPTASQETQYF. Here the CDR3 DNA reads TGTGCAAGTCGCCCAACAGCTTCCCAAGAGACCCAGTACTTC.

The chain recombines TRBV9 with TRBJ2-3; D is perhaps TRBD2 (5 bases). The CDR3 runs to 15 residues. Trimming took off 0 bases at V and 2 bases at J, with 10 bases between the two ends. Per germline, CDR1 SGDLS and CDR2 YYNGEE. The CDR3 protein is CASSVGAGSTDTQYF. The CDR3 DNA reads TGTGCCAGCAGCGTAGGGGCGGGTTCCACAGATACGCAGTATTTT. Complete variable domain (other parts from reference TRBV9 and TRBJ2-3): DSGVTQTPKHLITATGQRVTLRCSPRSGDLSVYWYQQSLDQGLQFLIQYYNGEERAKGNILERFSAQQFPDLHSELNLSSLELGDSALYFCASSVGAGSTDTQYFGPGTRLTVL.

This rearrangement joins TRBV19 to TRBJ1-1; perhaps TRBD1 as D (6 bases). The CDR3 length is 13 residues. The V gene lost 5 bases and the J gene lost 8 bases, with 15 bases spanning the gap. CDR1 and CDR2 from the germline V gene are LNHDA and SQIVND (reference sequence). In nucleotides, the CDR3 is TGTGCCAGTAGTCTACAACAGGGCCGCGAAGCTTTCTTT. This codes for CASSLQQGREAFF.

The V call is TRBV4-3, the J call TRBJ2-7; D may be TRBD2 (5 bases). Germline assignment: CDR1 LGHNA and CDR2 YSLEER. V was trimmed by 0 bases and J by 1 base, leaving 10 bases between them. The CDR3 runs to 15 residues. As DNA, the CDR3 is TGCGCCAGCAGCCAAGAATCCGGCGGGTCCTACGAGCAGTACTTC. Its translation is CASSQESGGSYEQYF.

The gene calls are TRBV7-9 and TRBJ2-5, with 8 bases that match TRBD2. The CDR3 has 14 amino acids. Losses at the gene ends were 5 bases for V and 2 bases for J; bases not matched to a gene: 4. CDR1 and CDR2 (germline): SEHNR, FQNEAQ (reference sequence). The CDR3, as DNA: TGTGCCAGCAGCAATAGCGGGACTCAAGAGACCCAGTACTTC. Amino acids: CASSNSGTQETQYF.

V and J are TRBV4-3 and TRBJ2-2, with 11 bases identical to TRBD2. Trimming took 1 base from V and 3 from J; bases not matched to a gene: 4. CDR1 LGHNA and CDR2 YSLEER come from the germline V gene. The CDR3 extends over 17 amino acids. The CDR3 protein is CASSQVLAGGDTGELFF. The CDR3 DNA sequence: TGCGCCAGCAGCCAAGTATTAGCGGGAGGGGACACCGGGGAGCTGTTTTTT.